This T cell receptor beta chain was captured in a study of T cell responses to AZD1222 COVID-19 vaccine. Regarding the study as a whole: Vaccine-associated CD4 TCRs ranged over spike, dominating at 160-218 and 743-854.

About this clone itself: Its antigen is unknown. A junction boundary mismatches the germline segment, possibly from a read error.

Measured with immunoSEQ multiplex PCR; TCRdb has only the in-frame clones, and not every one. This table has some 100,000 clones, 85% to 90% appearing once. The CDR3 length is 12 residues. The germline CDR1 and CDR2 sequences are MNHEY and SVGAGI. This sample comprised peripheral blood, obtained on day 0 of AZD1222 vaccination. V is TRBV6-5 and J is TRBJ1-2, with D possibly matching TRBD1 (6 bases). This receptor was identified in an adult in good health. In nucleotides, the CDR3 is TGCGCAACCGTCACAGGGCGAGGGGGCTACACCTTC. The encoded protein is CATVTGRGGYTF.